This is a list of T cell receptor beta chains from one sample in a study of graft-versus-host responses after intestinal transplantation. This table comes from immunoSEQ multiplex PCR, and its TCRdb copy is limited to in-frame clones, with some not included. The profile shows about 4,400 clones, roughly 78% of them singletons. The input for sequencing was ileum tissue, taken 17 days after transplant. The source is a human patient who received an intestinal transplant, so some T cells may come from the graft donor. CDR3s include the opening cysteine and the closing phenylalanine or tryptophan. Fields, in order: J gene, D gene, clone size, V gene, CDR3 DNA, CDR3 protein. D genes are given only for firm matches. Clone size, where shown, is once, few, many, or a class for clones that have expanded.

>TRBJ1-5|NA|NA|TRBV5-5
TGTGCCAGCAGCTTGAGGACAAATAGCAATCAGCCCCAGCATTTT
CASSLRTNSNQPQHF
>TRBJ2-3|NA|NA|TRBV5-1
TGCGCCAGCAGCTTGCAGGGAGATACGCAGTATTTT
CASSLQGDTQYF
>TRBJ2-2|NA|NA|TRBV4-2
TGTGCCAGCAGCCAAGAAGGGGCTGGCACCGGGGAGCTGTTTTTT
CASSQEGAGTGELFF
>TRBJ1-5|NA|NA|TRBV6-6
TGTGCCAGCAGTTACTCGTTACAGGGTCAGCCCCAGCATTTT
CASSYSLQGQPQHF
>TRBJ2-2|NA|NA|TRBV19
TGTGCCAGTAGTATTACTCTAGGACTCAAAACCGGGGAGCTGTTTTTT
CASSITLGLKTGELFF
>TRBJ2-3|NA|NA|TRBV9
TGTGCCAGCAGCGTGAACGGAGGCACAGATACGCAGTATTTT
CASSVNGGTDTQYF
>TRBJ2-1|TRBD1|few|TRBV10-2
TGCGCCAGCTCCGCCCAGGGGGCTCGGAATGAGCAGTTCTTC
CASSAQGARNEQFF
>TRBJ2-5|TRBD2|NA|TRBV2
TGTGCCAGCAGGGGGACTAGCGGGGACCAAGAGACCCAGTACTTC
CASRGTSGDQETQYF
>TRBJ2-2|NA|NA|TRBV7-2
TGTGCCAGCAGCTTGGGTGTCCGGGGGAACACCGGGGAGCTGTTTTTT
CASSLGVRGNTGELFF
>TRBJ1-1|TRBD1|few|TRBV4-3
TGCGCCAGCAGCCATAGGACAGGACCAGGCACTGAAGCTTTCTTT
CASSHRTGPGTEAFF
>TRBJ2-5|NA|once|TRBV5-4
TGTGCCAGCAGCTTGTTGCACGCGGGGGCGGACCAAGAGACCCAGTACTTC
CASSLLHAGADQETQYF
>TRBJ2-3|NA|NA|TRBV27
TGTGCCAGCAGTCCCGGACAGCAGACAGATACGCAGTATTTT
CASSPGQQTDTQYF
>TRBJ1-6|TRBD1|NA|TRBV4-2
TGTGCCAGCAGCCGACCACAGGGGAGAGATTCACCCCTCCACTTT
CASSRPQGRDSPLHF
>TRBJ1-1|NA|NA|TRBV13
TGTGCCAGCAGCTTACGACTTTTGTTGGGCACTGAAGCTTTCTTT
CASSLRLLLGTEAFF
>TRBJ1-6|NA|NA|TRBV15
TGTGCCACCAGCAGACGTCCAGGGGAGTATAATTCACCCCTCCACTTT
CATSRRPGEYNSPLHF
>TRBJ2-3|TRBD2|NA|TRBV7-2
TGTGCCAGCAGCCCCAGCGGGGGGGCTGTGGATACGCAGTATTTT
CASSPSGGAVDTQYF
>TRBJ1-2|NA|NA|TRBV6-1
TGTGCCAGTATGAAGCCACCCAACTATGGCTACACCTTC
CASMKPPNYGYTF
>TRBJ2-3|NA|NA|TRBV20-1
TGCAGTGCTAGAGTAGGAGCCGAGGAGTATTTT
CSARVGAEEYF
>TRBJ1-1|NA|NA|TRBV11-2
TGTGCCAGCAGCGTAACCGCGAGCGGCACTGAAGCTTTCTTT
CASSVTASGTEAFF
>TRBJ2-1|TRBD2|NA|TRBV11-3
TGTGCCAGCAGCTTGACTAGCGGGAGCTCCTACAATGAGCAGTTCTTC
CASSLTSGSSYNEQFF
>TRBJ2-1|NA|NA|TRBV4-1
TGCGCCAGCAGCCTGGGGGCAGGAAATGAGCAGTTCTTC
CASSLGAGNEQFF
>TRBJ1-4|NA|NA|TRBV11-2
TGTGCCAGCAGCCCAGGTCGGGGGGAGCTGGCTAATAATGAAAAACTGTTTTTT
CASSPGRGELANNEKLFF
>TRBJ1-1|NA|NA|TRBV28
TGTGCCAGCAGTTCATACAGGGTTGGCTGGAACACTGAAGCTTTCTTT
CASSSYRVGWNTEAFF
>TRBJ2-3|NA|NA|TRBV4-2
TGTGCCAGCAGCCCCTCCGGGACTAGCACAGATACGCAGTATTTT
CASSPSGTSTDTQYF
>TRBJ2-3|NA|few|TRBV19
TGTGCCAGTAGTATAGTAGGCGTCGACGTGACCTCACAAACAGTTACGCAGTATTTT
CASSIVGVDVTSQTVTQYF
>TRBJ2-4|TRBD2|NA|TRBV10-3
TGTGCCATCAGCCTCGGACTAGCGGGGGCCCCGGGTAAAAACATTCAGTACTTC
CAISLGLAGAPGKNIQYF
>TRBJ2-5|TRBD2|NA|TRBV15
TGTGCCACCAGCCGACGCCTAGCGGGGGCCTCACAAGAGACCCAGTACTTC
CATSRRLAGASQETQYF
>TRBJ2-4|TRBD2|few|TRBV6-6
TGTGCCAGCAGTTACTCGGGAGGGGCCAAAAACATTCAGTACTTC
CASSYSGGAKNIQYF
>TRBJ1-6|TRBD1|hyperexpanded|TRBV6-5
TGTGCCAGCAGGCAAACAGGGGACGGTCGTTCACCCCTCCACTTT
CASRQTGDGRSPLHF
>TRBJ2-2|NA|once|TRBV21-1
TGTGCCAGCAGCAAAAGAAGGAGCGGGGGGCATTCGAACACCGGGGAGCTGTTTTTT
CASSKRRSGGHSNTGELFF
>TRBJ2-3|TRBD2|few|TRBV7-9
TGTGCCAGCAGCCCCCGGCCCGGGACTAGCGGGGGCACAGATACGCAGTATTTT
CASSPRPGTSGGTDTQYF
>TRBJ2-1|TRBD2|NA|TRBV14
TGTGCCAGCAGACGGACTAGCACGTATGAGCAGTTCTTC
CASRRTSTYEQFF
>TRBJ2-2|NA|few|TRBV19
TGTGCCAGTAGGAGGGAGACGAACACCGGGGAGCTGTTTTTT
CASRRETNTGELFF
>TRBJ2-1|NA|few|TRBV29-1
TGCAGCGTTGCCCAGGAAGGAAATGAGCAGTTCTTC
CSVAQEGNEQFF
>TRBJ2-4|NA|NA|TRBV13
TGTGCCAGCAGCTTTGAGGGAAACATTCAGTACTTC
CASSFEGNIQYF
>TRBJ1-4|TRBD1|NA|TRBV18
TGTGCCAGCTCACAGGACAGGGAAAAACTGTTTTTT
CASSQDREKLFF
>TRBJ2-1|NA|NA|TRBV30
TGTGCCTGGAGGGACACACGGGTAAGATCCTACAACAATGAGCAGTTCTTC
CAWRDTRVRSYNNEQFF
>TRBJ1-5|NA|NA|TRBV10-2
TGCGCCAGCAGTGAGGTGCGGGGTCAGCCCCAGCATTTT
CASSEVRGQPQHF
>TRBJ1-1|NA|NA|TRBV6-5
TGTGCCAGCCTCCGGGGGGGCTTAACTGAAGCTTTCTTT
CASLRGGLTEAFF
>TRBJ2-2|NA|NA|TRBV2
TGTGCCAGCAGTGGTCGGCTACGGAGCACCGGGGAGCTGTTTTTT
CASSGRLRSTGELFF
>TRBJ2-3|TRBD2|once|TRBV5-4
TGTGCCAGCAGCTTGCCAGGACTAGTTCCCACAGATACGCAGTATTTT
CASSLPGLVPTDTQYF
>TRBJ1-5|TRBD1|NA|TRBV19
TGTGCCAGTAGTCTCCGAGGGGACAGAGACTATAGCAATCAGCCCCAGCATTTT
CASSLRGDRDYSNQPQHF
>TRBJ2-1|TRBD2|NA|TRBV7-6
TGTGCCAGCAGCTCTGCGGGGGGCCTGGGTAATGAGCAGTTCTTC
CASSSAGGLGNEQFF
>TRBJ2-1|TRBD2|NA|TRBV9
TGTGCCAGCAGCACCCGGACTAGCGGTTACAATGAGCAGTTCTTC
CASSTRTSGYNEQFF
>TRBJ1-5|NA|few|TRBV30
TGTATCGGGAAGAATCAGCCCCAGCATTTT
CIGKNQPQHF
>TRBJ2-3|NA|NA|TRBV7-2
TGTGCCAGCAGCTCTCTCCGGAGCACAGATACGCAGTATTTT
CASSSLRSTDTQYF